The 20 T cell receptor beta chains listed next were all sequenced from one sample in a study of spatial heterogeneity in lung cancer. Time point indicated: blood at routine non-recurrence follow-up after resection. Sequencing was performed on whole RNA extracted from tumor and nontumor lung tissue, or from frozen PBMC, and the material was left unsorted. TCRdb re-analysed the 5' RACE reads in MiXCR, keeping a single row per CDR3 protein. The sample consists of some 120,000 distinct CDR3 sequences, 12% of them appearing once. The sequenced sample was PBMCs, obtained at follow-up. The source of these receptors is a male donor with early-stage non-small cell lung cancer.

A few counts support this clonotype. The V and J genes are TRBV20-1 and TRBJ2-7; tentatively, D is TRBD1 (6 bases). The CDR3 sequence is 14 residues long. V was cut by 6 bases and J by 5 bases, with 20 bases left in between. Per germline, CDR1 DFQATT and CDR2 SNEGSKA (reference sequence). The CDR3 sequence is CSATGTPGYDEQYF. The CDR3 DNA follows: TGCAGTGCAACCGGGACACCCGGTTACGACGAGCAGTACTTC.

Here the CDR3 reads CASRRDRVSTGELFF. CDR3 bases: TGTGCCAGTAGGAGAGACAGGGTTAGCACCGGGGAGCTGTTTTTT. The gene calls are TRBV19 and TRBJ2-2; 7 bases are a match to TRBD1. CDR1 is LNHDA, CDR2 SQIVND, per germline (reference sequence). V was clipped by 6 bases and J by 4 bases; unmatched bases: 8. The CDR3 is made up of 15 amino acids.

V and J are TRBV7-8 and TRBJ2-2, with unresolved D. V was shortened by 1 base and J by 3 bases, with 12 bases between the two germline ends. This CDR3 contains 16 residues. CDR1 SGHVS and CDR2 FQNEAQ come from the germline V gene. CDR3 residues: CASSLGAVHYTGELFF. Written as DNA, the CDR3 is TGTGCCAGCAGCTTAGGGGCAGTCCATTACACCGGGGAGCTGTTTTTT.

This clonotype was counted ten times or more. The chain combines TRBV7-9 with TRBJ1-5, with D unresolved. There are 15 residues in the CDR3. Per germline, CDR1 SEHNR and CDR2 FQNEAQ (reference sequence). The V gene lost 5 bases and the J gene lost 0 bases, with 11 bases spanning the gap. CDR3 residues: CASSPSVDSNQPQHF. The CDR3 DNA is TGTGCCAGCAGCCCATCCGTGGATAGCAATCAGCCCCAGCATTTT. Full variable domain (missing parts from reference TRBV7-9 and TRBJ1-5): DTGVSQNPRHKITKRGQNVTFRCDPISEHNRLYWYRQTLGQGPEFLTYFQNEAQLEKSRLLSDRFSAERPKGSFSTLEIQRTEQGDSAMYLCASSPSVDSNQPQHFGDGTRLSIL.

The chain employs TRBV7-6 and TRBJ2-1, with D unclear. Germline assignment: CDR1 SGHVS and CDR2 FNYEAQ. Between the trimmed V and J ends, which lost 1 base and 1 base, there was a span of 11 bases. This CDR3 comprises 16 residues. Written as DNA, the CDR3 is TGTGCCAGCAGCTTAGACTTAGTGGTTTCCTACAATGAGCAGTTCTTC. Protein product: CASSLDLVVSYNEQFF.

This chain uses TRBV20-1 with TRBJ1-5; no reliable D call. There are 17 residues in the CDR3. Germline V gene lookup returns CDR1 DFQATT and CDR2 SNEGSKA (reference sequence). V lost 3 bases and J lost 4, with 22 bases in between. The CDR3 loop reads CSASEGGYSIGNQPQHF. The CDR3 coding sequence is TGCAGTGCTAGCGAAGGCGGGTACAGCATTGGTAATCAGCCCCAGCATTTT.

The table lists this clonotype with a few counts. Relative to the germline gene, one junction end is altered; a read error may explain this. J is TRBJ2-7 and V is TRBV7-9; D is ambiguous. CDR3 length equals 15 residues. CDR1 and CDR2 (germline): SEHNR, FQNEAQ (reference sequence). The CDR3 DNA reads as TGTGCCAGCAGCTTATTCGTCGGGCAGCCCTACGGGCAGTACTTC. Translating it yields CASSLFVGQPYGQYF.

This clonotype was seen a handful of times. The genes are TRBV11-2 and TRBJ2-7; D possibly corresponds to TRBD1 (6 bases). The CDR3 extends over 19 amino acids. Germline-derived CDR1 and CDR2 are SGHAT and FQNNGV. Trimming took off 6 bases at V and 2 bases at J, with 29 bases between the two ends. CDR3 bases: TGTGCCAGCAGTCATCCCCTGAGGGGTGCGCAGGGGAACCCCTACGAGCAGTACTTC. As protein: CASSHPLRGAQGNPYEQYF.

At least ten counts were recorded for this clonotype. The rearrangement links TRBV5-1 to TRBJ2-7; D not certain. V lost 6 bases and J 2 bases, leaving 15 bases between the germline ends. Germline V lookup: CDR1 SGHRS, CDR2 YFSETQ. The CDR3 runs to 14 residues. CDR3 protein: CASKGTALTYEQYF. CDR3 nucleotide sequence: TGCGCCAGCAAAGGAACAGCACTTACCTACGAGCAGTACTTC.

The rearrangement joins TRBV6-5 to TRBJ2-2; 10 nucleotides agree with TRBD1. The germline gives CDR1 MNHEY, CDR2 SVGAGI. The trim removed 5 bases at V and 3 bases at J, leaving 3 bases unmatched. The CDR3 spans 15 residues. The CDR3 sequence: CASSLGQGDTGELFF. Written as DNA, the CDR3 is TGTGCCAGCAGTCTCGGACAGGGGGACACCGGGGAGCTGTTTTTT.

In its sample, this clonotype was seen many times. The chain combines TRBV20-1 with TRBJ1-1; 12 positions agree with TRBD1. Germline CDR1 and CDR2: DFQATT and SNEGSKA (reference sequence). Losses at the gene ends were 5 bases for V and 5 bases for J; bases not matched to a gene: 9. The CDR3 loop spans 15 amino acids. CDR3 protein: CSAVPGQGANTEAFF. The CDR3 nucleotides are TGCAGTGCTGTACCGGGACAGGGGGCTAATACTGAAGCTTTCTTT.

This clonotype was picked up many times. The rearrangement uses TRBV20-1 and TRBJ1-2; D remains unclear. The ends were cut back, 1 base at V and 1 base at J, with 7 bases in the middle. From germline, CDR1 is DFQATT and CDR2 SNEGSKA (reference sequence). The CDR3 extends over 13 amino acids. The CDR3 DNA reads TGCAGTGCTAGAGGGACCCTTAACTATGGCTACACCTTC. It yields the protein CSARGTLNYGYTF.

This clonotype was seen ten or more times. The chain uses TRBV7-9 and TRBJ1-3; D is unresolved. CDR3 size: 16 residues. V shed 5 bases and J shed 6 bases, with 20 bases lying between them. Germline V gene sequence: CDR1 SEHNR, CDR2 FQNEAQ (reference sequence). In nucleotides, the CDR3 is TGTGCCAGCAGCCCCGACCTCGAAACAAGAGCAAACACCATATATTTT. Its protein is CASSPDLETRANTIYF.

This clonotype appeared a few times. The chain is built from TRBV7-8 and TRBJ2-4; tentative D call: TRBD2 (6 bases). Per germline, CDR1 SGHVS and CDR2 FQNEAQ. This CDR3 contains 17 residues. Trimming pared 4 bases from V and 0 bases from J, leaving 16 bases between. The CDR3 region is CASSSTGTLLAKNIQYF. CDR3 DNA sequence: TGTGCCAGCAGCTCAACCGGGACTCTACTAGCCAAAAACATTCAGTACTTC.

This sequence joins TRBV7-2 and TRBJ2-5; 11 bases line up with TRBD2. Trimming at V came to 5 bases and at J to 4 bases, leaving 15 bases not matched to a gene. Germline V gene sequence: CDR1 SGHTA, CDR2 FQGNSA. CDR3 size: 18 residues. CDR3 amino acids: CASSPALNSGGAAETQYF. In DNA, the CDR3 is TGTGCCAGCAGCCCAGCCTTAAATAGCGGGGGGGCCGCAGAGACCCAGTACTTC. Drawing the rest from reference TRBV7-2 and TRBJ2-5, the complete variable domain is GAGVSQSPSNKVTEKGKDVELRCDPISGHTALYWYRQSLGQGLEFLIYFQGNSAPDKSGLPSDRFSAERTGGSVSTLTIQRTQQEDSAVYLCASSPALNSGGAAETQYFGPGTRLLVL.

The V and J genes are TRBV6-2 or TRBV6-3 and TRBJ2-4, with 10 positions matching TRBD2. The V gene's germline CDR1 is MNHEY and CDR2 SVGEGT. The CDR3 consists of 17 residues. V gave up 2 bases and J gave up 3 bases; unmatched junction bases: 7. CDR3 in amino acids: CASSYERGGYGKNIQYF. The CDR3 DNA is TGTGCCAGCAGTTACGAGCGGGGGGGCTACGGCAAAAACATTCAGTACTTC.

A few counts support this clonotype. The V gene is TRBV20-1, the J gene TRBJ1-2; D remains ambiguous. The CDR3 length is 15 residues. The V gene's germline CDR1 is DFQATT and CDR2 SNEGSKA (reference sequence). Deletions cut 1 base from V and 4 bases from J, with 16 bases between. The CDR3 DNA sequence: TGCAGTGCTAGAGCCGCGCGGGGAGGGATCTATGGCTACACCTTC. It yields the protein CSARAARGGIYGYTF.

This clonotype was picked up many times. The rearrangement links TRBV29-1 to TRBJ2-5; 9 nucleotides line up with TRBD2. The CDR3 spans 16 residues. Germline V gene lookup returns CDR1 SQVTM and CDR2 ANQGSEA. Losses at the gene ends were 4 bases for V and 1 base for J; bases not matched to a gene: 10. CDR3 nucleotides: TGCAGCGTTGCCGGAAAGCGGGGGGCGACCCAAGAGACCCAGTACTTC. Translating gives CSVAGKRGATQETQYF.

This clonotype has just a few counts. The V gene is TRBV7-9, the J gene TRBJ2-3; D not resolved. This CDR3 region has 12 residues. Germline V CDR1 and CDR2: SEHNR, FQNEAQ (reference sequence). With 2 bases removed from V and 2 bases from J, the gap between germline ends came to 2 bases. The CDR3 DNA is TGTGCCAGCAGCTTACTCACAGATACGCAGTATTTT. Its translation is CASSLLTDTQYF.

This chain links TRBV5-1 with TRBJ1-5, with 10 bases aligning to TRBD1. CDR1 is SGHRS, CDR2 YFSETQ, per germline. The CDR3 runs 14 residues. The V and J ends lost 4 bases and 7 bases, in that order; junction bases with no gene match: 5. This CDR3 reads CASSAATGGQPQHF. The CDR3 DNA is TGCGCCAGCAGCGCGGCGACAGGGGGCCAGCCCCAGCATTTT.